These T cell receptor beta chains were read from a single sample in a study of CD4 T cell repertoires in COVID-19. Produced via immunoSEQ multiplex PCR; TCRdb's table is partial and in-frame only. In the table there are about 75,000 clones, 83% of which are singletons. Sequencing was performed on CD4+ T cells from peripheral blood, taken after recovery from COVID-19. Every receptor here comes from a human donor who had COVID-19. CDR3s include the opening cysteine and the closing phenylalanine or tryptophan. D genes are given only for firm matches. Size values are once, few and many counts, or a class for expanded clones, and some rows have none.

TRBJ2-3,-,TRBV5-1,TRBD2,CASSPRRGGGTDTQYF,TGCGCCAGCAGCCCACGTCGGGGAGGGGGCACAGATACGCAGTATTTT
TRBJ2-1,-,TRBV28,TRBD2,CASERSGSSYNEQFF,TGTGCCAGCGAAAGGAGCGGGAGCTCCTACAATGAGCAGTTCTTC
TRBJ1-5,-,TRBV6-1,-,CASSEFLGGGISNQPQHF,TGTGCCAGCAGTGAATTCTTAGGGGGAGGGATTAGCAATCAGCCCCAGCATTTT
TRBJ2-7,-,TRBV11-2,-,CASSLGLATYEQYF,TGTGCCAGCAGCTTAGGCCTAGCGACCTACGAGCAGTACTTC
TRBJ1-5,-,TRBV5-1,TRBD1,CASSSGTGGEQPQHF,TGCGCCAGCAGTTCCGGGACAGGGGGGGAACAGCCCCAGCATTTT
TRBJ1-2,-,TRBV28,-,CASIVDPRLGYGYTF,TGTGCCAGCATTGTAGATCCTCGGTTGGGCTATGGCTACACCTTC
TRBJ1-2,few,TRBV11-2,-,CASSATAGYGYTF,TGTGCCAGCAGCGCGACAGCGGGCTATGGCTACACCTTC
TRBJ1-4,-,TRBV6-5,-,CASSYRSTNEKLFF,TGTGCCAGCAGTTATCGATCAACTAATGAAAAACTGTTTTTT
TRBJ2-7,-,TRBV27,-,CASSQTGKQYF,TGTGCCAGCAGCCAGACAGGCAAGCAGTACTTC
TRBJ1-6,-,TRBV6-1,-,CASSDRDGPRSPLHF,TGTGCCAGCAGTGACAGGGACGGCCCGCGGTCACCCCTCCACTTT
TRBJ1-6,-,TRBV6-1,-,CASLISLSGTPLHF,TGTGCCAGCCTTATATCCCTGTCGGGGACACCCCTCCACTTT
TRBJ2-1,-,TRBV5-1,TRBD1,CASSQQGGYNEQFF,TGCGCCAGCAGCCAACAGGGGGGCTACAATGAGCAGTTCTTC
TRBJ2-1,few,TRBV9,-,CASSVGASSAVDEQFF,TGTGCCAGCAGCGTAGGCGCTAGTTCGGCGGTAGATGAGCAGTTCTTC
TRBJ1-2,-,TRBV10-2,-,CASSEEVRDYGYTF,TGCGCCAGCAGTGAGGAGGTCAGAGACTATGGCTACACCTTC
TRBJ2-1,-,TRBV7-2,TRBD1,CASSDLLGGTGLQFF,TGTGCCAGCAGCGACCTTTTAGGGGGGACAGGGTTGCAGTTCTTC
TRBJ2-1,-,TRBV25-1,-,CASSENFNEQFF,TGTGCCAGCAGTGAGAATTTCAATGAGCAGTTCTTC
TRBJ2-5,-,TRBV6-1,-,CASSERGGADQETQYF,TGTGCCAGCAGTGAGAGGGGAGGCGCGGATCAAGAGACCCAGTACTTC
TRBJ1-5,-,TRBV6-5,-,CASSSLGSNQPQHF,TGTGCCAGCAGCAGTCTTGGGAGCAATCAGCCCCAGCATTTT
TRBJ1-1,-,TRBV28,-,CASTLMNTEAFF,TGTGCCAGCACCCTCATGAACACTGAAGCTTTCTTT
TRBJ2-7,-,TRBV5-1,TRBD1,CASSFSGTGMNEQYF,TGCGCCAGCAGCTTCTCCGGGACAGGGATGAACGAGCAGTACTTC
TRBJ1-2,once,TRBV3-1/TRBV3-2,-,CASSPRQEVLYGYTF,TGTGCCAGCAGCCCCCGACAGGAAGTTCTCTATGGCTACACCTTC
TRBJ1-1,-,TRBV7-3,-,CASSLEGNTEAFF,TGTGCCAGCAGCTTAGAGGGGAACACTGAAGCTTTCTTT
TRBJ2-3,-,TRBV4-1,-,CASSQVKDTQYF,TGCGCCAGCAGCCAAGTGAAAGATACGCAGTATTTT
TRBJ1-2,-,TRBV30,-,CAWTSGSYGYTF,TGTGCCTGGACAAGCGGCTCCTATGGCTACACCTTC
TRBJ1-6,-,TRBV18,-,CASSPMGDYNSPLHF,TGTGCCAGCTCGCCCATGGGAGACTATAATTCACCCCTCCACTTT
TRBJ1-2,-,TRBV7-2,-,CASSLQPPAAYGYTF,TGTGCCAGCAGCTTACAACCCCCGGCCGCCTATGGCTACACCTTC
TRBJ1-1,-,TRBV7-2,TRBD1,CASSFIAGTGVTKNTEAFF,TGTGCCAGCAGCTTCATCGCCGGGACAGGGGTGACTAAAAACACTGAAGCTTTCTTT
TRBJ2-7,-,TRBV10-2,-,CASSDAGYEQYF,TGCGCCAGCAGTGATGCCGGCTACGAGCAGTACTTC
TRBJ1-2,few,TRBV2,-,CASSAQPYYGYTF,TGTGCCAGCAGTGCCCAGCCCTACTATGGCTACACCTTC
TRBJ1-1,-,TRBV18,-,CASSPSTGNTEAFF,TGTGCCAGCTCACCGAGCACAGGGAACACTGAAGCTTTCTTT
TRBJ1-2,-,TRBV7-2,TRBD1,CASSLMGQIPNYGYTF,TGTGCCAGCAGCTTAATGGGACAGATTCCAAACTATGGCTACACCTTC
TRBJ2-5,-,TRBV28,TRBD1,CASRPTGGLETQYF,TGTGCCAGCAGACCGACAGGGGGCTTAGAGACCCAGTACTTC
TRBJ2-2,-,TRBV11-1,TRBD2,CASTKLAGGYTGELFF,TGTGCCAGCACGAAACTAGCGGGAGGCTACACCGGGGAGCTGTTTTTT
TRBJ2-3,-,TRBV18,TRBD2,CASSPIRGSGTDTQYF,TGTGCCAGCTCACCAATCCGCGGGAGTGGCACAGATACGCAGTATTTT
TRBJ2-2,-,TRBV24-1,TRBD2,CATSDGYSGGRTGELFF,TGTGCCACCAGTGATGGATATAGCGGGGGTCGGACCGGGGAGCTGTTTTTT
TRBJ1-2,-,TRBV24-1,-,CATSDGGNWRYGYTF,TGTGCCACCAGTGACGGGGGAAACTGGCGCTATGGCTACACCTTC
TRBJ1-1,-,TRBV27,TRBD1,CASSPAGTGEAFF,TGTGCCAGCAGCCCCGCAGGGACAGGGGAAGCTTTCTTT
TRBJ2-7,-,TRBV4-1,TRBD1,CASSYRQGSYEQYF,TGCGCCAGCAGCTACCGACAGGGGTCGTATGAGCAGTACTTC
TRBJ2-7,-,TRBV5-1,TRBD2,CASSLSLAGDRYEQYF,TGCGCCAGCAGCTTGAGTCTAGCGGGAGATCGGTACGAGCAGTACTTC
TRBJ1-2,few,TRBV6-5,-,CASSQSQGSGYTF,TGTGCCAGCAGCCAGAGTCAGGGGAGTGGCTACACCTTC
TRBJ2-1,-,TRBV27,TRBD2,CASSLRLAGAYNEQFF,TGTGCCAGCAGTTTGCGACTAGCGGGGGCCTACAATGAGCAGTTCTTC
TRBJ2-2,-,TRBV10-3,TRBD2,CAIRGTSGDNTGELFF,TGTGCCATCAGGGGGACTAGCGGGGATAACACCGGGGAGCTGTTTTTT
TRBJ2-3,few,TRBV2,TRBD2,CASGQTSGGVTDTQYF,TGTGCCAGCGGTCAGACTAGCGGGGGGGTCACAGATACGCAGTATTTT
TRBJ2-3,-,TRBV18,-,CASSPRGSDTQYF,TGTGCCAGCTCACCGAGGGGGTCAGATACGCAGTATTTT
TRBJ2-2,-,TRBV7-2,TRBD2,CASSSGRGTGELFF,TGTGCCAGCAGTAGCGGGAGAGGTACCGGGGAGCTGTTTTTT